What follows are 6 T cell receptor beta chains derived from one specimen sequenced in a study of vaccination and CD4 T cells after COVID-19. Sample treatment: roughly ten-day PBMC culture with coronavirus spike peptide pools or control peptides (ViraFEST assay). These receptors have no known antigen. Cultured CD4+ T cell DNA underwent sequencing with the Oncomine TCR Beta short-read assay. Via MiXCR, TCRdb re-called the PCR reads, giving one row per CDR3 protein. The sample includes 10,000 or so distinct CDR3 sequences, around 60% of them seen just once. Sequenced material: CD4+ T cells from blood, cultured in vitro. All receptors come from a human donor who had recovered from COVID-19.

The CDR3 loop reads CASRRDFESSYEQYF. CDR3 in DNA: TGTGCCAGCAGACGGGACTTTGAGAGCTCCTACGAGCAGTACTTC. The rearrangement links TRBV6-1 to TRBJ2-7; tentative D call: TRBD2 (6 bases). Germline V lookup: CDR1 MNHNS, CDR2 SASEGT. The length of the CDR3 is 15 residues. The V end lost 6 bases, the J end lost 0 bases, and 15 bases lay between the germline ends.

J is TRBJ2-5 and V is TRBV11-2; the D gene is possibly TRBD1 (5 bases). V was shortened by 0 bases and J by 4 bases, with 9 bases between the two germline ends. The CDR3 runs to 14 residues. Germline V gene sequence: CDR1 SGHAT, CDR2 FQNNGV. The CDR3 here is CASSLDHRGETQYF. The CDR3 bases are TGTGCCAGCAGCTTAGATCATAGGGGAGAGACCCAGTACTTC.

The chain couples TRBV24-1 to TRBJ2-3; TRBD2 aligns across 7 bases. Trimming at V came to 4 bases and at J to 2 bases, leaving 11 bases not matched to a gene. The length of the CDR3 is 17 residues. From germline, CDR1 is KGHDR and CDR2 SFDVKD. The CDR3 nucleotides are TGTGCCACCAGTGACCCCCCTAGCGGAACAAACACAGATACGCAGTATTTT. This encodes CATSDPPSGTNTDTQYF.

The rearrangement links TRBV5-4 to TRBJ2-7, with a weak D call TRBD2 (5 bases). V was shortened by 1 base and J by 5 bases, with 16 bases between the two germline ends. CDR1 and CDR2 from the germline V gene are SGHNT and YYREEE (reference sequence). The CDR3 has 15 amino acids. CDR3 nucleotide sequence: TGTGCCAGCAGCTTGCCGAGAGGAGGTAGTGACGAGCAGTACTTC. The encoded protein is CASSLPRGGSDEQYF.

This chain connects TRBV6-1 to TRBJ2-7, with 10 bases aligning to TRBD2. CDR3 length: 16 residues. Germline V gene lookup returns CDR1 MNHNS and CDR2 SASEGT. Trimming cost V 5 bases and J 7 bases; bases outside gene matches: 14. The CDR3 reads CASSRTSGTGAGEQYF. CDR3 in DNA: TGTGCCAGCAGTCGGACTAGCGGCACCGGTGCGGGGGAGCAGTACTTC.

V gene TRBV28 combines with J gene TRBJ2-7; 9 positions match TRBD2. Unmatched junction bases numbered 7, after V lost 8 bases and J lost 2 bases. The CDR3 length is 14 residues. Germline values: CDR1 MDHEN, CDR2 SYDVKM. The CDR3 DNA sequence: TGTGCCAGCCGTACTAGCGGGTGGCCCTACGAGCAGTACTTC. It specifies CASRTSGWPYEQYF.